This TCR beta chain was found in a study of human T cells and chemical hapten exposure. The study's findings and limits: DPC sensitization left the count of TCRs above 1 in 1000 unchanged.

This clonotype was seen more than once but under ten times. Antigen specificity is unknown. TCRdb redid the calling of the RACE reads with MiXCR, one entry per CDR3 protein. This table has some 59,000 distinct CDR3 sequences, approximately 10% appearing once. V was clipped by 1 base and J by 8 bases; unmatched bases: 13. This CDR3 contains 18 residues. Germline CDR1 reads SGHAT; CDR2 reads FQNNGV. Specified time point: pre-sensitization, week 0. Sample treatment: therapeutic diphenylcyclopropenone sensitization with weekly scalp DPC. Blood draws preceded each patch test application. The material sequenced was whole blood, taken in connection with sensitization to the hapten diphenylcyclopropenone (DPC). The chain recombines TRBV11-2 with TRBJ2-1; the match to TRBD2 covers 11 bases. The receptor's source is a woman aged 40 to 50 with alopecia areata. Some clones in this sample may be carry-over from other donors' samples. CDR3 nucleotide sequence: TGTGCCAGCAGCTTAGGGGTTAGCGGGAGGGGGCTATTCCATGAGCAGTTCTTC. It translates to CASSLGVSGRGLFHEQFF.